The rows below give T cell receptor beta chains drawn from one sample of a study of shared clonotypes between healthy human individuals. The protocol was immunoSEQ multiplex PCR, while the TCRdb copy is restricted to in-frame clones and leaves out a portion. The sample comprises some 1,100,000 clones, 75% to 80% of which are singletons, and about 0.52% rests with the top ten. Sample: memory CD4+ T cells from PBMCs. These receptors all stem from a man aged 18 to 30 in good health. Some clones in this sample may be carry-over from other donors' samples. Each CDR3 is given with its conserved first and last residue. The D gene is left open where the match is weak. The size field is filled for only some rows; it gives once, few, many or a size class.

-,TRBV11-1,-,TRBJ1-1,CASSLYSRTTEAFF,TGTGCCAGCAGCCTGTACTCCCGTACCACTGAAGCTTTCTTT
-,TRBV2,few,TRBJ1-4,CASSVLRANEKLFF,TGTGCCAGCAGTGTTCTCCGGGCTAATGAAAAACTGTTTTTT
-,TRBV2,-,TRBJ2-3,CASTYGSGGRLTDTQYF,TGTGCCAGCACCTATGGGAGCGGAGGGCGACTCACAGATACGCAGTATTTT
-,TRBV14,-,TRBJ1-1,CASSPLDREAFF,TGTGCCAGCAGCCCGCTGGACCGTGAAGCTTTCTTT
-,TRBV28,-,TRBJ1-2,CASSSVKGYTF,TGTGCCAGCAGTTCCGTGAAAGGCTACACCTTC
TRBD1,TRBV30,-,TRBJ1-5,CAWMRSGGAGNQPQHF,TGTGCCTGGATGCGGTCAGGGGGCGCGGGCAATCAGCCCCAGCATTTT
TRBD2,TRBV6-1,-,TRBJ2-7,CASSPSGRASYEQYF,TGTGCCAGCAGTCCTAGCGGGAGGGCCTCCTACGAGCAGTACTTC
TRBD2,TRBV30,-,TRBJ2-3,CALAGVGDTQYF,TGTGCCCTAGCGGGAGTGGGCGATACGCAGTATTTT
-,TRBV4-2,-,TRBJ2-4,CASSQERGDIQYF,TGTGCCAGCAGCCAAGAGAGGGGGGACATTCAGTACTTC
-,TRBV7-2,-,TRBJ1-2,CASSLVSGILNYGYTF,TGTGCCAGCAGCTTAGTTTCGGGGATCCTTAACTATGGCTACACCTTC
TRBD1,TRBV18,once,TRBJ1-3,CASSPFGTEPAGNTIYF,TGTGCCAGCTCACCATTCGGGACAGAACCGGCTGGAAACACCATATATTTT
-,TRBV11-2,-,TRBJ2-1,CASSLSAGHRVF,TGTGCCAGCAGCCTTTCAGCGGGCCACCGGGTCTTC
TRBD2,TRBV7-9,once,TRBJ2-1,CASSLSGNDNEQFF,TGTGCCAGCAGCCTTAGCGGGAACGACAATGAGCAGTTCTTC
-,TRBV27,-,TRBJ2-6,CASRFSGANVLTF,TGTGCCAGCAGGTTCTCTGGGGCCAACGTCCTGACTTTC
-,TRBV7-8,-,TRBJ2-3,CASTPTLLTADTQYF,TGTGCCAGCACACCGACCCTTTTGACGGCAGATACGCAGTATTTT
-,TRBV30,many,TRBJ1-2,CARRRQDLGGYTF,TGTGCCCGGCGGAGGCAGGACCTTGGGGGCTACACCTTC
TRBD2,TRBV5-4,-,TRBJ2-3,CASSSPGLAGGTQYF,TGTGCCAGCAGCTCTCCGGGACTAGCAGGAGGTACGCAGTATTTT
-,TRBV10-3,-,TRBJ2-2,CAISEELSGVGTGELFF,TGTGCCATCAGCGAAGAGTTGAGTGGGGTCGGGACCGGGGAGCTGTTTTTT
-,TRBV5-6,many,TRBJ1-3,CASSFRGRDGNTIYF,TGTGCCAGCAGCTTTCGGGGTAGGGACGGAAACACCATATATTTT
-,TRBV11-2,-,TRBJ1-1,CASSFRVTEAFF,TGTGCCAGCAGCTTCAGGGTCACTGAAGCTTTCTTT
TRBD1,TRBV18,-,TRBJ2-7,CASSPGDRLTEQYF,TGTGCCAGCTCACCAGGGGACAGGCTGACCGAGCAGTACTTC
-,TRBV6-5,-,TRBJ1-1,CASSYFSGAPGAFF,TGTGCCAGCAGTTACTTCTCAGGGGCCCCCGGAGCTTTCTTT
TRBD2,TRBV28,-,TRBJ2-1,CASRTGTTYNEQFF,TGTGCCAGCAGGACCGGGACTACCTACAATGAGCAGTTCTTC